This is a list of T cell receptor beta chains from one sample in a study of shared T cell receptors in the human thymus. The repertoire was sequenced with immunoSEQ multiplex PCR; TCRdb's copy has only in-frame clones and lacks some. This table has approximately 730,000 clones, approximately 85% appearing once. A further study also used this sample, focusing on human thymus T cells.

Sequencing was performed on thymocytes. The receptors originated from a girl under three years old with a congenital heart defect. CDR3s include the opening cysteine and the closing phenylalanine or tryptophan. A D gene is named only where the DNA matches it firmly. Expanded clones are given a class, and other clones once, few, many or no size at all.

>TRBV6-1|-|-|TRBJ1-2
CASSEPGLFYGYTF
TGTGCCAGCAGTGAACCTGGACTTTTTTATGGCTACACCTTC
>TRBV10-3|-|TRBD1|TRBJ1-5
CAIRELTPRQGGLSAGNQPQHF
TGTGCCATCAGAGAACTTACGCCCCGACAGGGCGGTTTATCGGCGGGCAATCAGCCCCAGCATTTT
>TRBV7-9|-|-|TRBJ2-7
CASSPVRVEDYEQYF
TGTGCCAGCAGCCCCGTACGGGTAGAAGACTACGAGCAGTACTTC
>TRBV5-1|-|-|TRBJ2-5
CASKQVETQYF
TGCGCCAGCAAACAGGTAGAGACCCAGTACTTC
>TRBV5-1|few|-|TRBJ2-7
CASSLELHASYEQYF
TGCGCCAGCAGCTTGGAACTCCACGCCTCCTACGAGCAGTACTTC
>TRBV27|-|TRBD2|TRBJ2-7
CASRSGGLSYEQYF
TGTGCCAGCCGAAGCGGGGGGCTTTCCTACGAGCAGTACTTC
>TRBV14|-|-|TRBJ2-5
CASSQDIGGENQYF
TGTGCCAGCAGCCAAGATATAGGGGGGGAGAACCAGTACTTC
>TRBV5-4|-|-|TRBJ2-3
CASSLGGPVDTQYF
TGTGCCAGCAGCTTGGGGGGGCCCGTAGATACGCAGTATTTT
>TRBV5-1|-|TRBD2|TRBJ2-2
CASSLVYGGENTGELFF
TGCGCCAGCAGCTTGGTGTATGGGGGGGAGAACACCGGGGAGCTGTTTTTT
>TRBV4-3|once|-|TRBJ1-1
CASSQDFVKGTPEAFF
TGCGCCAGCAGCCAAGATTTTGTTAAGGGGACACCTGAAGCTTTCTTT
>TRBV7-9|-|-|TRBJ2-1
CASSPIRSSSYNEQFF
TGTGCCAGCAGCCCGATCAGGTCGAGCTCCTACAATGAGCAGTTCTTC
>TRBV15|few|-|TRBJ2-7
CATSGTTGHEQYF
TGTGCCACCAGCGGTACTACAGGGCACGAGCAGTACTTC
>TRBV5-6|-|-|TRBJ1-2
CASSLQSDSPGNGYTF
TGTGCCAGCAGCTTGCAGTCGGATTCGCCGGGGAATGGCTACACCTTC
>TRBV18|-|-|TRBJ2-7
CASSPGGLAGEQYF
TGTGCCAGCTCACCGGGGGGGCTCGCGGGGGAGCAGTACTTC
>TRBV11-1|few|TRBD1|TRBJ2-1
CASSHTVRTGLNEQFF
TGTGCCAGCAGCCACACTGTACGGACAGGTTTGAATGAGCAGTTCTTC
>TRBV2|few|-|TRBJ1-1
CASKRDEAFF
TGTGCCAGCAAAAGAGATGAAGCTTTCTTT
>TRBV19|-|TRBD2|TRBJ2-2
CASSIMVSSGSTGELFF
TGTGCCAGTAGTATAATGGTGTCTAGCGGGTCCACCGGGGAGCTGTTTTTT
>TRBV4-1|-|-|TRBJ2-6
CASSPPGAQGSSGANVLTF
TGCGCCAGCAGCCCCCCTGGGGCACAGGGATCCTCTGGGGCCAACGTCCTGACTTTC
>TRBV30|-|-|TRBJ2-1
CAWSVVDINEQFF
TGTGCCTGGAGTGTGGTAGATATCAATGAGCAGTTCTTC
>TRBV19|-|-|TRBJ2-1
CASSIPPGDEQFF
TGTGCCAGTAGTATACCACCCGGGGATGAGCAGTTCTTC
>TRBV7-6|-|-|TRBJ1-4
CASSLGGGGDKGNEKLFF
TGTGCCAGCAGCTTAGGGGGCGGAGGGGATAAGGGAAATGAAAAACTGTTTTTT
>TRBV6-6|-|TRBD1|TRBJ1-4
CASSSTGMNEKLFF
TGTGCCAGCAGTTCGACAGGGATGAATGAAAAACTGTTTTTT
>TRBV14|-|-|TRBJ1-3
CASSQVGGWNTIYF
TGTGCCAGCAGCCAAGTGGGAGGGTGGAACACCATATATTTT
>TRBV28|-|-|TRBJ1-3
CASTREDSGNTIYF
TGTGCCAGCACCCGGGAGGACTCTGGAAACACCATATATTTT
>TRBV4-3|-|TRBD1|TRBJ1-1
CASSQSQGPMNTEAFF
TGCGCCAGCAGCCAATCACAGGGGCCCATGAACACTGAAGCTTTCTTT
>TRBV18|once|-|TRBJ1-2
CASSPGTPVPYGYTF
TGTGCCAGCTCACCCGGGACACCCGTTCCCTATGGCTACACCTTC
>TRBV5-8|few|-|TRBJ1-5
CASSGFWTSSNQPQHF
TGTGCCAGCAGCGGGTTTTGGACTTCTAGCAATCAGCCCCAGCATTTT
>TRBV2|-|-|TRBJ2-3
CASSGVSDTQYF
TGTGCCAGCAGCGGGGTATCAGATACGCAGTATTTT
>TRBV6-6|-|TRBD1|TRBJ1-1
CASSSGQGVTEAFF
TGTGCCAGCAGTTCAGGACAGGGAGTAACTGAAGCTTTCTTT
>TRBV5-1|-|-|TRBJ2-7
CASSLEGWDTYEQYF
TGCGCCAGCAGCTTGGAGGGATGGGACACCTACGAGCAGTACTTC
>TRBV29-1|-|-|TRBJ1-2
CSVEPGETTNYGYTF
TGCAGCGTTGAACCAGGGGAAACTACTAACTATGGCTACACCTTC
>TRBV5-1|-|TRBD1|TRBJ1-1
CASSSGQRNTEAFF
TGCGCCAGCAGCTCGGGACAGCGGAACACTGAAGCTTTCTTT
>TRBV5-5|-|-|TRBJ2-2
CASSYQVSGELFF
TGTGCCAGCAGCTATCAGGTCTCCGGGGAGCTGTTTTTT
>TRBV18|-|-|TRBJ2-1
CASSPRLGGRDSYWDEQFF
TGTGCCAGCTCACCACGACTCGGGGGCAGGGACAGTTACTGGGATGAGCAGTTCTTC
>TRBV18|-|-|TRBJ2-3
CASSHNRVTQYF
TGTGCCAGCTCACATAACAGGGTTACGCAGTATTTT
>TRBV23-1|-|TRBD1|TRBJ1-1
CASRGRQGQNTEAFF
TGCGCTAGCAGAGGGAGACAGGGTCAGAACACTGAAGCTTTCTTT
>TRBV5-6|-|TRBD2|TRBJ2-7
CASSLIRRLAVSYEQYF
TGTGCCAGCAGCTTGATCCGGCGGCTAGCGGTCTCCTACGAGCAGTACTTC
>TRBV2|-|TRBD1|TRBJ2-1
CASGGQGAELLSNEQFF
TGTGCCAGCGGGGGACAGGGGGCGGAACTACTGAGCAATGAGCAGTTCTTC
>TRBV6-6|once|TRBD1|TRBJ1-6
CASSLQGAGDSPLHF
TGTGCCAGCAGTTTACAGGGGGCTGGGGATTCACCCCTCCACTTT
>TRBV5-1|once|TRBD1|TRBJ2-5
CASSEGARETQYF
TGCGCCAGCAGCGAGGGGGCTCGGGAGACCCAGTACTTC
>TRBV19|-|-|TRBJ2-3
CASTWRRSTDTQYF
TGTGCCAGTACTTGGCGGAGGAGCACAGATACGCAGTATTTT
>TRBV4-3|-|-|TRBJ1-6
CASSQDRGYNSPLHF
TGCGCCAGCAGCCAAGACAGGGGCTATAATTCACCCCTCCACTTT